Below are 32 T cell receptor beta chains sequenced from a single sample in a study of CD8 T cells in Susac syndrome. An amount of RNA that ranged from roughly 0.45 to 1 ug was reverse transcribed with random hexamers. TCRdb reprocessed the immunoSEQ multiplex PCR reads via MiXCR and lists one record per CDR3 protein. The sample yields 300,000 to 350,000 distinct CDR3 sequences, under 95% seen once. Sequenced material: CD4+ T cells from PBMCs. These receptors all come from a human donor with multiple sclerosis.

This clonotype is a singleton in its sample. The chain joins TRBV20-1 to TRBJ2-5; D remains unclear. The V end was cut by 1 base, the J end by 0 bases, with 6 bases between. Germline V gene lookup returns CDR1 DFQATT and CDR2 SNEGSKA (reference sequence). The CDR3 is 13 residues long. The CDR3 is CSARVQYQETQYF. CDR3 sequence (DNA): TGCAGTGCTAGAGTACAGTACCAAGAGACCCAGTACTTC.

The CDR3 protein is CASSSSRDYNEQFF. CDR3 sequence (DNA): TGTGCCAGCAGTTCAAGCAGGGACTACAATGAGCAGTTCTTC. J is TRBJ2-1 and V is TRBV27; a weak D match, TRBD1 (5 bases). Germline assignment: CDR1 MNHEY and CDR2 SMNVEV (reference sequence). The CDR3 contains 14 residues. Trimming left V 4 bases short and J 3 bases short, with 10 bases between.

This chain uses TRBV30 with TRBJ1-1; D gene uncertain. Germline-derived CDR1 and CDR2 are GTSNPN and SVGIG (reference sequence). The CDR3 has 13 amino acids. With 3 bases removed from V and 6 bases from J, the gap between germline ends came to 14 bases. DNA for the CDR3: TGTGCCTGGAGGGACCAAACACTGGCTGAAGCTTTCTTT. It yields the protein CAWRDQTLAEAFF.

V and J are TRBV10-2 and TRBJ2-7; 7 positions agree with TRBD1. The CDR3 consists of 16 residues. After removal of 5 bases from V and 2 bases from J, the junction contained 12 bases not matched to a gene. Germline V CDR1 and CDR2: WSHSY, SAAADI. The CDR3 loop reads CASSNFGTAKTYEQYF. The CDR3 region has the DNA TGCGCCAGCAGTAACTTCGGGACAGCAAAAACCTACGAGCAGTACTTC.

The chain uses TRBV2 and TRBJ1-5; D unresolved. This CDR3 comprises 15 residues. Germline CDR1 is SNHLY and CDR2 is FYNNEI. V lost 7 bases, J lost 4 bases, and 17 bases lay in between. CDR3 bases: TGTGCCAGCAATTTGGTCGGGGTGCGGAATCAGCCCCAGCATTTT. Its protein product is CASNLVGVRNQPQHF.

The chain links TRBV4-1 to TRBJ1-1; D unresolved. V was shortened by 5 bases and J by 3 bases, with 16 bases between the two germline ends. The germline V gene has CDR1 MGHRA and CDR2 YSYEKL. The length of the CDR3 is 15 residues. This CDR3 reads CASSSRGPRDTEAFF. The CDR3 nucleotides read TGCGCCAGCAGCTCTCGAGGACCCCGGGACACTGAAGCTTTCTTT.

Here the CDR3 reads CASSLFSGSQNTQYF. The CDR3 DNA reads TGTGCCAGCAGCTTATTCTCCGGGAGTCAAAATACGCAGTATTTT. The chain combines TRBV7-2 with TRBJ2-3, with D possibly matching TRBD2 (6 bases). V was pared by 2 bases and J by 7 bases, with 16 bases between. Looked up from germline, CDR1 is SGHTA and CDR2 is FQGNSA. The CDR3 extends over 15 amino acids.

This chain joins TRBV7-3 and TRBJ2-1; D is perhaps TRBD1 or TRBD2 (5 bases each). The germline gives CDR1 SGHTA, CDR2 FQGTGA. V was clipped by 4 bases and J by 7 bases, with 14 bases between them. This CDR3 has 14 amino acids. CDR3 nucleotide sequence: TGTGCCAGCAGCTCGGGGCCTTCCGGGAATGAGCAGTTCTTC. Its translation: CASSSGPSGNEQFF.

V is TRBV5-1 and J is TRBJ2-2; D uncertain. Germline values: CDR1 SGHRS, CDR2 YFSETQ. V lost 0 bases, J lost 3 bases, and 9 bases lay in between. CDR3 size: 15 residues. The CDR3 here is CASSLAFGDTGELFF. Written as DNA, the CDR3 is TGCGCCAGCAGCTTGGCCTTTGGCGACACCGGGGAGCTGTTTTTT.

The rearrangement joins TRBV5-1 to TRBJ2-5; no clear D. The germline V and J ends were trimmed by 4 bases and 5 bases, with 21 bases remaining between them. CDR1 is SGHRS and CDR2 is YFSETQ in the germline V gene. This CDR3 comprises 16 residues. The CDR3, as DNA: TGCGCCAGCAGCGCCGGACCCCTTCCTCCCCAGGAGACCCAGTACTTC. Translating gives CASSAGPLPPQETQYF.

The chain has TRBV5-1 and TRBJ1-3, with 8 bases identical to TRBD1. With V trimmed by 4 bases and J by 6 bases, 9 bases remained unmatched. Germline-derived CDR1 and CDR2 are SGHRS and YFSETQ. The CDR3 extends over 15 amino acids. The CDR3: CASSLPTGDLNTIYF. CDR3 nucleotide sequence: TGCGCCAGCAGCCTCCCGACAGGGGATCTAAACACCATATATTTT.

This chain uses TRBV12-3 or TRBV12-4 with TRBJ2-7; 7 positions match TRBD2. The J segment lost 3 bases and the V segment lost 4 bases, leaving 12 bases of the junction unmatched. This CDR3 has 16 amino acids. The CDR3 DNA reads TGTGCCAGCAGTTCCCTGGGGACTACGCCAAACTACGAGCAGTACTTC. It specifies CASSSLGTTPNYEQYF.

The chain is built from TRBV12-3 or TRBV12-4 and TRBJ2-7, with D perhaps being TRBD1 or TRBD2 (5 bases each). The V gene lost 4 bases and the J gene lost 7 bases, with 20 bases spanning the gap. The CDR3 loop spans 15 amino acids. The CDR3 nucleotides read TGTGCCAGCAGTTCCCTTCCCGGGACCTCTCGGGAGCAGTACTTC. It yields the protein CASSSLPGTSREQYF.

The chain recombines TRBV6-4 with TRBJ2-1; tentatively, D is TRBD2 (7 bases). Germline V gene sequence: CDR1 MRHNA, CDR2 SNTAGT. Between the trimmed V and J ends, which lost 4 bases and 4 bases, there was a span of 14 bases. CDR3 length: 15 residues. CDR3 nucleotide sequence: TGTGCCAGCAGTGTAGACGGGGGGCCGTACAATGAGCAGTTCTTC. The encoded protein is CASSVDGGPYNEQFF.

The rearrangement uses TRBV2 and TRBJ1-5; D not resolved. Germline lookup yields CDR1 SNHLY and CDR2 FYNNEI. The V end lost 4 bases, the J end lost 7 bases, and 14 bases lay between the germline ends. The CDR3 has 14 residues. The CDR3 region is CASSAGVSEQPQHF. As DNA, the CDR3 is TGTGCCAGCAGTGCGGGTGTTTCCGAGCAGCCCCAGCATTTT.

This sequence joins TRBV5-1 and TRBJ2-4; possible D gene TRBD2, 6 bases. V lost 3 bases to trimming and J lost 8 bases, with 15 bases between them. The CDR3 is made up of 14 amino acids. Germline V gives CDR1 SGHRS, CDR2 YFSETQ. In DNA, the CDR3 is TGCGCCAGCAGCTGGGGCGGGGTTACAGACATTCAGTACTTC. Translation gives CASSWGGVTDIQYF.

The chain carries TRBV10-3 and TRBJ2-5; 8 bases are shared with TRBD1. V was clipped by 10 bases and J by 4 bases; unmatched bases: 11. The CDR3 length is 14 residues. The germline V gene has CDR1 ENHRY and CDR2 SYGVKD. CDR3 coding DNA: TGTGCCACCAATACCGGACAGGGAAGAGAGACCCAGTACTTC. Translation: CATNTGQGRETQYF.

The V gene is TRBV6-2 or TRBV6-3, the J gene TRBJ1-5, with D hard to call. CDR1 is MNHEY and CDR2 is SVGEGT in the germline V gene. Trimming cost V 8 bases and J 3 bases, with 8 bases left between them. The CDR3 length is 12 residues. CDR3 DNA: TGTGCCAGCGCAAAGAACAATCAGCCCCAGCATTTT. This translates into CASAKNNQPQHF.

The genes are TRBV30 and TRBJ2-3, with 11 positions matching TRBD2. The junction had 4 bases not matched to a gene; V was cut back by 2 bases and J by 6 bases. The CDR3 extends over 14 amino acids. Germline V lookup: CDR1 GTSNPN, CDR2 SVGIG (reference sequence). The CDR3 DNA sequence: TGTGCCTGGAGTTTAGCGGGAGGGTTTGATACGCAGTATTTT. It yields the protein CAWSLAGGFDTQYF. Full variable domain (outside the CDR3, taken from reference TRBV30 and TRBJ2-3): SQTIHQWPATLVQPVGSPLSLECTVEGTSNPNLYWYRQAAGRGLQLLFYSVGIGQISSEVPQNLSASRPQDRQFILSSKKLLLSDSGFYLCAWSLAGGFDTQYFGPGTRLTVL.

J is TRBJ2-3 and V is TRBV20-1, with D possibly matching TRBD2 (6 bases). Trimming left V 5 bases short and J 3 bases short, with 15 bases between. The CDR3 length is 14 residues. From germline, CDR1 is DFQATT and CDR2 SNEGSKA (reference sequence). CDR3 amino acids: CSALRDLGTDTQYF. Written as DNA, the CDR3 is TGCAGTGCTTTGCGGGATCTTGGGACAGATACGCAGTATTTT.

V gene TRBV7-2 combines with J gene TRBJ1-1; perhaps TRBD1 as D (6 bases). The CDR3 is 11 residues long. Germline V lookup: CDR1 SGHTA, CDR2 FQGNSA. Trimming stripped 8 bases from V and 8 bases from J, with 12 bases between. DNA of the CDR3: TGTGCCAGCCAGGGGAGAGCCGAAGCTTTCTTT. Protein sequence: CASQGRAEAFF.

The chain has TRBV7-3 and TRBJ2-1; 13 bases match TRBD2. The germline gives CDR1 SGHTA, CDR2 FQGTGA. Trimming at V came to 4 bases and at J to 9 bases, leaving 6 bases not matched to a gene. This CDR3 is built from 15 residues. CDR3 DNA: TGTGCCAGCAGCTGGACTAGCGGGAGTTGGGGTGAGCAGTTCTTC. Residues: CASSWTSGSWGEQFF. The complete variable domain, with remaining parts taken from reference TRBV7-3 and TRBJ2-1, reads GAGVSQTPSNKVTEKGKYVELRCDPISGHTALYWYRQSLGQGPEFLIYFQGTGAADDSGLPNDRFFAVRPEGSVSTLKIQRTERGDSAVYLCASSWTSGSWGEQFFGPGTRLTVL.

This chain links TRBV7-2 with TRBJ2-7; D may be TRBD2 (6 bases). The germline CDR1 and CDR2 sequences are SGHTA and FQGNSA. Trimming took 3 bases from V and 0 from J, leaving 12 bases between them. CDR3 size: 15 residues. CDR3 sequence (DNA): TGTGCCAGCAGCTTTAGCCTAGCGTACTCCTACGAGCAGTACTTC. Encoded protein: CASSFSLAYSYEQYF.

The chain joins TRBV28 to TRBJ2-1; 7 bases are a match to TRBD1. Germline V lookup: CDR1 MDHEN, CDR2 SYDVKM. CDR3 length: 17 residues. V shed 9 bases and J 5 bases; nucleotides not matched to a gene: 19. CDR3 in amino acids: CASFRGFRQATHNEQFF. DNA for the CDR3: TGTGCCAGTTTCAGGGGGTTCAGACAGGCTACACACAATGAGCAGTTCTTC.

The chain uses TRBV5-1 and TRBJ2-3, with 7 bases matching TRBD1. The CDR3 runs 16 residues. Unmatched junction bases numbered 12, after V lost 3 bases and J lost 5 bases. Germline V gene sequence: CDR1 SGHRS, CDR2 YFSETQ. The CDR3 DNA reads as TGCGCCAGCAGCTCGGGACAGATGGCCGGGAAAGATACGCAGTATTTT. Its protein product is CASSSGQMAGKDTQYF. Full variable domain (rest looked up from reference TRBV5-1 and TRBJ2-3): KAGVTQTPRYLIKTRGQQVTLSCSPISGHRSVSWYQQTPGQGLQFLFEYFSETQRNKGNFPGRFSGRQFSNSRSEMNVSTLELGDSALYLCASSSGQMAGKDTQYFGPGTRLTVL.

The chain joins TRBV20-1 to TRBJ2-7; TRBD2 agrees at 7 bases. The CDR3 runs 12 residues. From germline, CDR1 is DFQATT and CDR2 SNEGSKA (reference sequence). V trimming: 4 bases; J trimming: 3 bases; junction bases outside the gene matches: 3. CDR3 in amino acids: CSATSGNYEQYF. CDR3 DNA: TGCAGTGCTACTAGCGGAAACTACGAGCAGTACTTC.

The J gene is TRBJ1-2, the V gene TRBV4-3; 10 bases line up with TRBD1. Germline values: CDR1 LGHNA, CDR2 YSLEER. The junction had 3 bases not matched to a gene; V was cut back by 4 bases and J by 4 bases. The CDR3 totals 14 residues. The CDR3 region is CASSRDRGAYGYTF. The CDR3 DNA sequence: TGCGCCAGCAGCCGGGACAGGGGAGCCTATGGCTACACCTTC.

V usage is TRBV30 and J usage is TRBJ1-2, with D possibly being TRBD1 (6 bases). The CDR3 spans 14 residues. Trimming shortened V by 4 bases and J by 7 bases, and 19 bases separated the two germline ends. CDR1 and CDR2 from the germline V gene are GTSNPN and SVGIG (reference sequence). The CDR3 spells CAWTRGGLKSGYTF. CDR3 bases: TGTGCCTGGACGAGGGGGGGGTTAAAGTCTGGCTACACCTTC.

The chain employs TRBV19 and TRBJ2-5; D unresolved. This CDR3 has 11 residues. Trimming removed 5 bases from V and 3 bases from J, with 4 bases in between. Germline V gene sequence: CDR1 LNHDA, CDR2 SQIVND (reference sequence). In DNA, the CDR3 is TGTGCCAGTAGTGTTAAAGAGACCCAGTACTTC. Its protein is CASSVKETQYF.

The chain combines TRBV5-1 with TRBJ2-5, with D possibly TRBD1 on 6 matching bases. The CDR3 spans 15 residues. The V gene's germline CDR1 is SGHRS and CDR2 YFSETQ. The V end lost 4 bases, the J end lost 9 bases, and 22 bases lay between the germline ends. In DNA form, the CDR3 reads TGCGCCAGCAGCCCCGGGGACATTTCAGTGCGGGCCCAGTACTTC. As protein: CASSPGDISVRAQYF.

The gene calls are TRBV5-1 and TRBJ1-1, with TRBD1 as a possible D gene (5 bases). The V end lost 4 bases, the J end lost 1 base, and 14 bases lay between the germline ends. The length of the CDR3 is 15 residues. Germline assignment: CDR1 SGHRS and CDR2 YFSETQ. In nucleotides, the CDR3 is TGCGCCAGCAGCCCGGGGGTCATCCGGAACACTGAAGCTTTCTTT. It encodes CASSPGVIRNTEAFF. The full variable domain, rest sourced from reference TRBV5-1 and TRBJ1-1, is KAGVTQTPRYLIKTRGQQVTLSCSPISGHRSVSWYQQTPGQGLQFLFEYFSETQRNKGNFPGRFSGRQFSNSRSEMNVSTLELGDSALYLCASSPGVIRNTEAFFGQGTRLTVV.

The CDR3, as DNA: TGTGCCAGTATCGGTGGGGGCCCCGGTCCCAATGAGCAGTTCTTC. It is translated as CASIGGGPGPNEQFF. The rearrangement joins TRBV19 to TRBJ2-1, with a tentative D call TRBD1 (6 bases). The length of the CDR3 is 15 residues. CDR1 LNHDA and CDR2 SQIVND come from the germline V gene (reference sequence). V lost 7 bases to trimming and J lost 6 bases, with 19 bases between them.